The sequence of this TCR beta chain was determined in a study of blood T cell repertoires in COVID-19. Overall study: The United States, Italy and Spain supplied acute and convalescent COVID-19 samples. T cells, B-cell-depleted T cells, or PBMCs provided the cDNA or gDNA that served as material.

Sequencing used immunoSEQ multiplex PCR; TCRdb keeps in-frame clones, though not all of them. Of about 150,000 clones in the sample, about 80% were seen once. Participant reports of clinical history set cohort assignment. Trimming removed 6 bases at V and 1 base at J, with 16 bases between. CDR1 and CDR2 from the germline V gene are SGHAT and FQNNGV. CDR3 size: 16 residues. This TCR derives from a man aged 45-65 years who had recovered from COVID-19. Sequencing input: PBMCs or T cells enriched from blood (not recorded which). The rearrangement links TRBV11-2 to TRBJ1-5; D might be TRBD1 (5 bases). The CDR3 DNA follows: TGTGCCAGCAGTCCGGGATGGGGGGGGAGCAATCAGCCCCAGCATTTT. It yields the protein CASSPGWGGSNQPQHF.